This entry lists 21 T cell receptor beta chains sequenced from one sample in a study of beta chain features in type 1 diabetes. Expressed TCRB transcripts were sequenced, since all the RNA that had been isolated was reverse transcribed. The data were produced by immunoSEQ multiplex PCR, yet TCRdb's version contains in-frame clones alone and is incomplete. This sample carries about 350,000 clones, 15% to 20% of them seen once, and the ten largest clones take approximately 0.046%. Sequenced: naive CD4+ T cells from blood. Source of these receptors: a woman under 30 in good health.

This chain joins TRBV5-5 and TRBJ2-2, with D unclear. V was pared by 4 bases and J by 6 bases, with 7 bases between. Germline CDR1 and CDR2: SGHKS and YYEKEE (reference sequence). This CDR3 comprises 12 residues. In nucleotides, the CDR3 is TGTGCCAGCAGCACTACGGCCGGGGAGCTGTTTTTT. Translation gives CASSTTAGELFF.

The chain combines TRBV7-2 with TRBJ2-7; TRBD1 is a possible D gene (6 bases). Germline lookup yields CDR1 SGHTA and CDR2 FQGNSA. This CDR3 has 14 amino acids. Trimming cost V 6 bases and J 7 bases, with 19 bases left between them. The CDR3 reads CASSFGTPYGEQYF. As DNA, the CDR3 is TGTGCCAGCAGTTTCGGGACACCCTATGGAGAGCAGTACTTC.

The chain joins TRBV18 to TRBJ2-7; 10 nucleotides match TRBD2. This CDR3 spans 16 amino acids. Germline trimming cut 3 bases from V and 2 bases from J; bases unmatched to any gene: 7. Germline CDR1 and CDR2: KGHSH and LQKENI. The CDR3 DNA reads as TGTGCCAGCTCACCTACTAGCGGGACCAAAACCTACGAGCAGTACTTC. Amino acids: CASSPTSGTKTYEQYF.

This clone was observed a few times. The chain is built from TRBV4-1 and TRBJ1-2; TRBD1 matches 7 bases. The CDR3 runs 16 residues. V gave up 4 bases and J gave up 1 base; unmatched junction bases: 9. CDR1 is MGHRA and CDR2 is YSYEKL in the germline V gene. This CDR3 reads CASSLARTGLNYGYTF. CDR3 DNA sequence: TGCGCCAGCAGCCTGGCCCGGACAGGACTTAACTATGGCTACACCTTC.

The chain is built from TRBV2 and TRBJ1-2; 9 bases align to TRBD1. After removal of 4 bases from V and 2 bases from J, the junction contained 5 bases not matched to a gene. The CDR3 is 15 amino acids. CDR1 is SNHLY, CDR2 FYNNEI, per germline. The CDR3 here is CASSGGQGYNYGYTF. The CDR3 DNA sequence: TGTGCCAGCAGTGGGGGACAGGGCTACAACTATGGCTACACCTTC.

A few counts support this clone. V gene TRBV29-1 combines with J gene TRBJ2-7; 7 bases are shared with TRBD1. Trimming took 5 bases from V and 4 from J; bases not matched to a gene: 8. The CDR3 totals 13 residues. The V gene's germline CDR1 is SQVTM and CDR2 ANQGSEA. CDR3 region: CSVYIPGQYEQYF. Written as DNA, the CDR3 is TGCAGCGTTTACATACCGGGACAGTACGAGCAGTACTTC.

This clone was seen a handful of times. The chain combines TRBV7-2 with TRBJ2-3; D not resolved. Per germline, CDR1 SGHTA and CDR2 FQGNSA. The V gene lost 3 bases and the J gene lost 3 bases, with 7 bases spanning the gap. CDR3 length: 13 residues. Here the CDR3 reads CASSFTETDTQYF. The CDR3 nucleotides read TGTGCCAGCAGCTTCACAGAGACAGATACGCAGTATTTT.

The V and J genes are TRBV28 and TRBJ2-1, with a tentative D call TRBD1 (5 bases). Between the trimmed V and J ends, which lost 5 bases and 6 bases, there was a span of 17 bases. Germline-derived CDR1 and CDR2 are MDHEN and SYDVKM. The CDR3 loop spans 15 amino acids. The CDR3 here is CASSQGLFRGNEQFF. The CDR3 nucleotides read TGTGCCAGCAGTCAGGGTTTGTTCCGCGGCAATGAGCAGTTCTTC.

J is TRBJ1-1 and V is TRBV10-3; no definite D call. Germline-derived CDR1 and CDR2 are ENHRY and SYGVKD. V lost 2 bases and J 5 bases, leaving 12 bases between the germline ends. The CDR3 consists of 14 residues. The CDR3: CAISELEGVTEAFF. The CDR3 nucleotides are TGTGCCATCAGTGAGCTGGAGGGAGTTACTGAAGCTTTCTTT.

The sample holds a few counts of this clone. The chain links TRBV7-9 to TRBJ2-3; 7 nucleotides match TRBD1. The CDR3 consists of 14 residues. After removal of 5 bases from V and 4 bases from J, the junction contained 6 bases not matched to a gene. Germline CDR1 and CDR2: SEHNR and FQNEAQ (reference sequence). The CDR3 DNA is TGTGCCAGCAGCCTTCAGGGGGAGCCAGATACGCAGTATTTT. Translating gives CASSLQGEPDTQYF. Filled out from reference TRBV7-9 and TRBJ2-3, the complete variable domain reads DTGVSQNPRHKITKRGQNVTFRCDPISEHNRLYWYRQTLGQGPEFLTYFQNEAQLEKSRLLSDRFSAERPKGSFSTLEIQRTEQGDSAMYLCASSLQGEPDTQYFGPGTRLTVL.

The chain has TRBV9 and TRBJ1-2, with D unclear. V lost 0 bases and J lost 0, with 9 bases in between. This CDR3 is built from 15 residues. CDR1 and CDR2 from the germline V gene are SGDLS and YYNGEE. As DNA, the CDR3 is TGTGCCAGCAGCGTAGCCGGCGGAGCTAACTATGGCTACACCTTC. Its protein is CASSVAGGANYGYTF.

This clone was detected only a few times. V gene TRBV29-1 combines with J gene TRBJ1-1; D might be TRBD1 (5 bases). V was clipped by 6 bases and J by 6 bases, with 17 bases between them. CDR1 SQVTM and CDR2 ANQGSEA come from the germline V gene. This CDR3 spans 13 amino acids. The CDR3 nucleotides are TGCAGCGTCCAGGCGGGGGTACGGGCTGAAGCTTTCTTT. Its protein is CSVQAGVRAEAFF.

This clone was counted only a few times. The chain combines TRBV30 with TRBJ2-3, with 12 bases that match TRBD2. The germline gives CDR1 GTSNPN, CDR2 SVGIG (reference sequence). CDR3 length: 14 amino acids. Germline trimming cut 2 bases from V and 8 bases from J; bases unmatched to any gene: 5. DNA for the CDR3: TGTGCCTGGAGTAGGACTAGCGGGACTGGTACGCAGTATTTT. Amino acid sequence: CAWSRTSGTGTQYF.

J is TRBJ2-6 and V is TRBV18, with TRBD1 matching 8 bases. J gave up 3 bases and V 1 base, and 8 bases lay outside the gene matches. The CDR3 runs 18 residues. Per germline, CDR1 KGHSH and CDR2 LQKENI. DNA of the CDR3: TGTGCCAGCTCACCACGGACGACAGGGGTCGGTGGGGCCAACGTCCTGACTTTC. This gives the protein CASSPRTTGVGGANVLTF.

The chain is built from TRBV19 and TRBJ2-5, with 7 bases aligning to TRBD1. This CDR3 has 13 amino acids. CDR1 LNHDA and CDR2 SQIVND come from the germline V gene (reference sequence). Germline trimming cut 6 bases from V and 4 bases from J; bases unmatched to any gene: 5. As DNA, the CDR3 is TGTGCCAGTAGAGAGGGGGCTCGAGAGACCCAGTACTTC. It encodes CASREGARETQYF.

The V gene is TRBV30, the J gene TRBJ1-3, with TRBD1 identical over 8 bases. The germline gives CDR1 GTSNPN, CDR2 SVGIG (reference sequence). The CDR3 is 14 amino acids. After removal of 6 bases from V and 0 bases from J, the junction contained 4 bases not matched to a gene. In DNA form, the CDR3 reads TGTGCCTGCCCTACAGGGGGCTCTGGAAACACCATATATTTT. Translation: CACPTGGSGNTIYF.

V is TRBV10-3 and J is TRBJ2-7; a weak D match, TRBD2 (5 bases). The CDR3 sequence is 14 residues long. Trimming shortened V by 3 bases and J by 3 bases, and 12 bases separated the two germline ends. Germline loops: CDR1 ENHRY, CDR2 SYGVKD. The CDR3 DNA reads TGTGCCATCAGTGATTTCGTAGGAGGCTACGAGCAGTACTTC. As protein: CAISDFVGGYEQYF.

This clone was observed a few times. The J gene is TRBJ1-1, the V gene TRBV5-1; 8 bases fit TRBD1. This CDR3 is built from 14 residues. From germline, CDR1 is SGHRS and CDR2 YFSETQ. The trim removed 4 bases at V and 4 bases at J, leaving 6 bases unmatched. In nucleotides, the CDR3 is TGCGCCAGCAGCGGTGGACAGGGTTTCACTGAAGCTTTCTTT. The encoded protein is CASSGGQGFTEAFF.

This clone occurred a few times. This rearrangement joins TRBV19 to TRBJ2-1; 9 bases are shared with TRBD1. The ends lost 9 bases at V and 13 bases at J; junction bases unmatched: 16. The CDR3 covers 14 residues. CDR1 is LNHDA, CDR2 SQIVND, per germline (reference sequence). Here the CDR3 DNA reads TGTGCCAGCAGACTCCGGGACAGGGACCTTCGACAGTTCTTC. It yields the protein CASRLRDRDLRQFF.

This clone was observed a handful of times. V usage is TRBV5-4 and J usage is TRBJ1-1, with D maybe TRBD1 (6 bases). Trimming left V 5 bases short and J 1 base short, with 12 bases between. CDR3 size: 14 residues. Germline values: CDR1 SGHNT, CDR2 YYREEE (reference sequence). The CDR3 protein is CASRVKQGNTEAFF. The CDR3 nucleotides are TGTGCCAGCAGGGTCAAACAGGGGAACACTGAAGCTTTCTTT. Full variable domain (rest looked up from reference TRBV5-4 and TRBJ1-1): ETGVTQSPTHLIKTRGQQVTLRCSSQSGHNTVSWYQQALGQGPQFIFQYYREEENGRGNFPPRFSGLQFPNYSSELNVNALELDDSALYLCASRVKQGNTEAFFGQGTRLTVV.

This clone was seen only a few times. The chain uses TRBV18 and TRBJ2-7, with TRBD2 identical over 9 bases. The junction had 2 bases not matched to a gene; V was cut back by 1 base and J by 4 bases. Germline lookup yields CDR1 KGHSH and CDR2 LQKENI. The CDR3 length is 14 residues. The CDR3 bases are TGTGCCAGCTCACCACTAGCGGGAGCGTACGAGCAGTACTTC. It codes for CASSPLAGAYEQYF.